This TCR beta chain is drawn from a study of T cells after yellow fever vaccination (dated by TCRdb to the late 2010s). In terms of the full investigation: Libraries from fractions with low cell numbers were prepared with the SMART-Seq v4 Ultra Low Input RNA kit. Bulk TCR alpha and beta repertoires were sequenced longitudinally to track T-cell clones before and after primary and booster YFV17D yellow fever vaccination. Two healthy male donors, one aged 18 to 30 and one aged 30 to 40 years, made up the cohort. Blood was drawn at multiple timepoints before and after primary and secondary immunization, with bulk PBMC replicates and cell subsets isolated.

The label giving this sample's treatment or condition can be read as: live attenuated yellow fever vaccine strain. PBMCs were isolated from peripheral blood using a standard Ficoll-Paque protocol. CD4 and CD8 T-cell fractions were isolated with Dynabeads CD4 and CD8 positive selection kits. TriZol was used to extract RNA from bulk PBMCs, from CD4 and CD8 fractions, and from dextramer-positive and dextramer-negative fractions. Beyond this particular receptor, the publication reports: Compared with the primary T-cell response, the secondary T-cell response was weaker but faster, peaking on day 5 rather than day 15. A small fraction of clonotypes appeared in both the CD4 and CD8 compartments, likely as a result of convergent recombination. FACS-sorted repertoires could contain abundant contaminating clonotypes from the bulk population, so computational filtering was required. After the booster, most clones that had expanded after primary vaccination were detected again (nearly 97% of CD4 and roughly 86% of CD8), suggesting broad maintenance of memory. Because the study included only a couple of donors, the extent to which the findings can be generalized is limited.

This clonotype has ten or more counts. The antigen it binds to is not known. No base-level quality is on record; no much larger clone is a single base apart. Trimming removed 5 bases from V and 8 bases from J, leaving 16 bases between the germline ends. The CDR3 has 14 amino acids, counting the end cysteine and phenylalanine. Of the read, only the CDR3 DNA is kept; its 42 bases are in frame from base 1. CDR1 and CDR2, per the germline V gene (reference sequence), are SEHNR and FQNEAQ. TCR cDNA was synthesized by 5'RACE template switching, through which a universal primer site and unique molecular identifiers were introduced. cDNA synthesis was primed from both the TCR alpha and TCR beta constant segments. Library amplification used two PCR steps, and the second PCR step added sample barcodes and sequencing adapters. Sequencing of libraries was done on Illumina HiSeq 2500 (2x100 bp) or NovaSeq (2x150 bp). As for the authors' bioinformatics: MIGEC was used to demultiplex reads and collapse the reads into UMI consensus sequences, and MiXCR was used for V(D)J alignment. Clonotypes responding to the vaccine were identified with edgeR on replicate PBMC samples, with the criteria of FDR below 0.01 and a log2 fold change above 5 up to day 15. Bulk clonotypes were assigned CD4 or CD8 identity according to which sequenced CD4 or CD8 repertoire held them at higher abundance. TCRdb passed the public sequencing reads through fastp at Q25 and MiXCR, retaining productive beta sequences. CDR3 protein duplicates are merged, each entry listing the most common genes and DNA. These V and J calls are TCRdb output, not the study's own analysis. For this sample the table gives under 150,000 distinct CDR3 sequences, of which over 7% were detected only once. The ten largest clones capture about 0.73% of the sample.

The chain is assembled from TRBV7-9 and TRBJ2-1, with the D gene too uncertain to name. The sequencing here drew on CD4+ T cells sorted from PBMCs, taken 5 days after the yellow fever booster vaccination. The clonotype originates from a young man who received the YFV17D yellow fever vaccine. The bases are TGTGCCAGCAGCCAGTACATCATAACGGATGAGCAGTTCTTC. This codes for CASSQYIITDEQFF. The full variable domain, with segments outside the CDR3 supplied by the reference TRBV7-9 and TRBJ2-1 proteins, appears as DTGVSQNPRHKITKRGQNVTFRCDPISEHNRLYWYRQTLGQGPEFLTYFQNEAQLEKSRLLSDRFSAERPKGSFSTLEIQRTEQGDSAMYLCASSQYIITDEQFFGPGTRLTVL.